This is a list of T cell receptor beta chains from one sample in a study of shared clonotypes between healthy human individuals. Sequencing was performed with immunoSEQ multiplex PCR; in TCRdb, only in-frame clones are kept and a portion is missing. This sample has roughly 2.2 million clones; approximately 95% occur once, and the top ten carry under 0.45%. The sample was naive CD4+ T cells from PBMCs. Receptors originate from a man in his late teens or twenties in good health. Some clones in this sample may be carry-over from other donors' samples. The CDR3 runs from the conserved cysteine through the conserved F or W. A D gene is named only where the DNA matches it firmly. Only some rows state a clone size, as once, few, many or a class for expanded clones.

CDR3 protein	CDR3 DNA	J gene	clone size	V gene	D gene
CASSERWGNNEQFF	TGTGCCAGCAGTGAACGTTGGGGCAACAATGAGCAGTTCTTC	TRBJ2-1	.	TRBV6-1	.
CASSLHDPSSYNEQFF	TGTGCCAGCAGTCTCCATGATCCGAGCTCCTACAATGAGCAGTTCTTC	TRBJ2-1	.	TRBV28	.
CASIRAANTGELFF	TGTGCCAGTATTCGGGCAGCAAACACCGGGGAGCTGTTTTTT	TRBJ2-2	.	TRBV19	.
CASSRGGQGAEAFF	TGTGCCAGCAGCAGGGGGGGACAGGGCGCTGAAGCTTTCTTT	TRBJ1-1	.	TRBV5-4	TRBD1
CATSRNRASGTEAFF	TGTGCCACCAGCAGGAACAGGGCGTCGGGTACTGAAGCTTTCTTT	TRBJ1-1	.	TRBV15	.
CASSVYRGSYNEQFF	TGTGCCAGCAGCGTCTACAGGGGATCCTACAATGAGCAGTTCTTC	TRBJ2-1	.	TRBV9	TRBD1
CASSEGSPAGQPQHF	TGTGCCAGCAGCGAGGGATCACCGGCGGGTCAGCCCCAGCATTTT	TRBJ1-5	once	TRBV6-1	.
CASSSGLAAFYNEQFF	TGTGCCAGCAGCTCAGGGCTAGCGGCATTCTACAATGAGCAGTTCTTC	TRBJ2-1	.	TRBV5-4	TRBD2
CASSPLGSYNEQFF	TGTGCCAGCAGCCCGTTAGGCTCCTACAATGAGCAGTTCTTC	TRBJ2-1	.	TRBV7-2	.
CASSDRGPTLLRAYEQYF	TGTGCCAGCAGCGACAGGGGGCCCACTCTCCTACGAGCCTACGAGCAGTACTTC	TRBJ2-7	.	TRBV7-9	TRBD1
CASSLPGLAGGPPYF	TGTGCCAGCAGCTTACCCGGACTAGCGGGAGGGCCCCCGTACTTC	TRBJ2-5	.	TRBV7-8	TRBD2
CASSPQANTEAFF	TGTGCCAGCAGCCCACAGGCGAACACTGAAGCTTTCTTT	TRBJ1-1	.	TRBV7-8	.
CASSLQAEGQPQHF	TGTGCCAGCAGCTTACAGGCCGAGGGACAGCCCCAGCATTTT	TRBJ1-5	once	TRBV7-2	.
CASSLITPGNTIYF	TGTGCCAGCAGCTTAATTACCCCGGGGAACACCATATATTTT	TRBJ1-3	.	TRBV7-2	.
CATSRGDRGTQPQHF	TGTGCCACCAGCAGAGGGGACAGGGGGACTCAGCCCCAGCATTTT	TRBJ1-5	.	TRBV15	TRBD1
CASSDDRIYSNQPQHF	TGTGCCAGCAGTGACGACAGGATCTATAGCAATCAGCCCCAGCATTTT	TRBJ1-5	.	TRBV6-1	.
CSVVASNWAQNIYGYTF	TGCAGCGTTGTGGCGTCGAACTGGGCACAGAATATATATGGCTACACCTTC	TRBJ1-2	.	TRBV29-1	.
CASRAGGRSNQPQHF	TGTGCCAGCAGGGCAGGGGGCCGGAGCAATCAGCCCCAGCATTTT	TRBJ1-5	once	TRBV6-1	TRBD1
CASSISFGGKGNEQFF	TGTGCCAGCTCAATTTCGTTCGGGGGGAAAGGTAATGAGCAGTTCTTC	TRBJ2-1	.	TRBV18	TRBD2
CASSLMGDTEAFF	TGCGCCAGCAGCCTGATGGGGGACACTGAAGCTTTCTTT	TRBJ1-1	.	TRBV5-1	.
CASTGLAGGQEQFF	TGTGCCAGCACCGGACTAGCGGGAGGGCAAGAGCAGTTCTTC	TRBJ2-1	once	TRBV25-1	TRBD2
CASSSGHTYEQYF	TGTGCCAGCAGCTCGGGACACACCTACGAGCAGTACTTC	TRBJ2-7	.	TRBV7-9	.
CASSLEGFNQPQHF	TGCGCCAGCAGCTTGGAGGGATTCAATCAGCCCCAGCATTTT	TRBJ1-5	.	TRBV5-1	.
CASSFRVGETQYF	TGTGCCAGCAGCTTCCGGGTAGGAGAGACCCAGTACTTC	TRBJ2-5	.	TRBV13	.
CASSDEPSTEAFF	TGCGCCAGCAGCGACGAACCAAGCACTGAAGCTTTCTTT	TRBJ1-1	.	TRBV5-1	.
CASSLGGTTDYGYTF	TGCGCCAGCAGCTTGGGTGGGACGACCGACTATGGCTACACCTTC	TRBJ1-2	.	TRBV5-1	.
CASSLDGTASNQPQHF	TGCGCCAGCAGCTTGGACGGGACAGCGAGCAATCAGCCCCAGCATTTT	TRBJ1-5	.	TRBV5-1	TRBD1
CASSLTGTTYEQYF	TGTGCCAGCAGCTTAACCGGGACCACCTACGAGCAGTACTTC	TRBJ2-7	.	TRBV11-2	.
CASRTVASYEQYF	TGTGCCAGCAGAACAGTTGCATCCTACGAGCAGTACTTC	TRBJ2-7	.	TRBV2	.
CASAMMTGVYEQYF	TGTGCCAGCGCCATGATGACAGGCGTCTACGAGCAGTACTTC	TRBJ2-7	.	TRBV21-1	.
CASSYSTGVGTEAFF	TGTGCCAGCAGTTACTCGACAGGGGTTGGGACTGAAGCTTTCTTT	TRBJ1-1	.	TRBV6-5	TRBD1
CASSVNSHPTTDTQYF	TGTGCCAGCAGTGTGAACAGCCACCCCACCACAGATACGCAGTATTTT	TRBJ2-3	.	TRBV2	.
CASSQGDRSLYEQYF	TGCGCCAGCAGCCAAGGGGACAGGTCCCTCTACGAGCAGTACTTC	TRBJ2-7	once	TRBV4-1	TRBD1